This T cell receptor (beta chain) was recovered during a study of blood T cell repertoires in COVID-19. TCRdb keeps only in-frame clones here, not all; method: immunoSEQ multiplex PCR. There are about 210,000 clones in the sample; roughly 84% occur only once, and 3% to 3.5% lies in the top ten. This clone was seen a single time. The germline CDR1 and CDR2 sequences are LNHDA and SQIVND (reference sequence). This CDR3 comprises 15 residues. With 4 bases removed from V and 4 bases from J, the gap between germline ends came to 14 bases. This clonotype was obtained from a woman in her thirties who had been exposed to COVID-19. The chain combines TRBV19 with TRBJ1-3; perhaps TRBD1 as D (5 bases). Sequencing input: PBMCs or T cells enriched from blood (not recorded which). The CDR3 DNA sequence: TGTGCCAGTAGTAGGGGCAAATTGACGGGAAACACCATATATTTT. Residues: CASSRGKLTGNTIYF.